Reported below is one T cell receptor beta chain. These data come from a study of blood T cell repertoires in COVID-19. J lost 7 bases, V lost 1 base, and 4 bases had no gene match. This CDR3 has 15 residues. Looked up from germline, CDR1 is MNHEY and CDR2 is SMNVEV (reference sequence). Enrolled during active infection, Seattle patients were then followed longitudinally. Only in-frame clones appear in the TCRdb table, and some are missing; sequencing was by immunoSEQ multiplex PCR. The sample carries 310,000 or so clones, around 90% recorded once. The source material was peripheral blood. The V gene is TRBV27, the J gene TRBJ1-6, with 7 bases identical to TRBD1. This sequence was found in a man aged 25 to 45 with COVID-19, enrolled during active disease. The CDR3: CASSLWGTENSPLHF. As DNA, the CDR3 is TGTGCCAGCAGTTTATGGGGGACAGAAAATTCACCCCTCCACTTT.